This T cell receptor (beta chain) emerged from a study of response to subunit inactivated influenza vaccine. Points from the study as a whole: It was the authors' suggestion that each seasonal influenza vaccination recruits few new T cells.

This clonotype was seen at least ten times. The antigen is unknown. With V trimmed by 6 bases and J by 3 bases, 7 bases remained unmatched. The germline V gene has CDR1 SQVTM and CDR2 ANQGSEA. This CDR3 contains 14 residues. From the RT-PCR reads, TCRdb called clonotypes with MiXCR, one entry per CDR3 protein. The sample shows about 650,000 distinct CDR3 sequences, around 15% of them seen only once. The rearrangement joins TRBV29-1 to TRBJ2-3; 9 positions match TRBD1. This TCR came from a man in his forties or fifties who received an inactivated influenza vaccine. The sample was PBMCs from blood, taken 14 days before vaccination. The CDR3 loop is CSVSRDRETDTQYF. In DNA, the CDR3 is TGCAGCGTGAGCCGGGACAGGGAGACAGATACGCAGTATTTT.